This entry is about one T cell receptor beta chain. There are 14 residues in the CDR3. Germline V lookup: CDR1 SGHRS, CDR2 YFSETQ. Trimming shortened V by 4 bases and J by 7 bases, and 18 bases separated the two germline ends. Repertoires were generated with immunoSEQ multiplex PCR, while TCRdb's copy carries only in-frame clones and drops some. Altogether around 15,000 clones are present, 85% being singletons, with the ten largest covering 35% to 40%. This record comes from a study of T cells in narcolepsy. This rearrangement joins TRBV5-1 to TRBJ2-7; TRBD1 is a possible D gene (7 bases). The specimen sequenced was memory (CD45RA-) CD4+ T cells from blood. The TCR originated in a human donor in good health. The DNA of the CDR3 is TGCGCCAGCAGCGAGGGGGCGGGACCAGGGGAGCAGTACTTC. Translating it yields CASSEGAGPGEQYF.